Listed here is a single T cell receptor beta chain. Antigen: not known. Within the sample, other DNA sequences also encode this same CDR3. A CD45RA-negative memory subset and a CD45RA+ naive subset were separated from the CD4+ cells. CDR1 is KGHSH, CDR2 LQKENI, per germline. This CDR3 has 14 amino acids. Trimming took 0 bases from V and 3 from J, leaving 6 bases between them. At deep level, the assay was performed. Generated by immunoSEQ multiplex PCR, the TCRdb table keeps only in-frame clones and is missing some. Among 1 million to 1.2 million clones listed, 60% to 85% were seen once. This entry is derived from a study of shared clonotypes between healthy human individuals. Study-wide results and caveats: The four-donor shared clonotypes exceeded non-shared clonotypes in generation probability, with non-shared ones scoring lower. Naive subsets generally had larger estimated richness than memory subsets.

This receptor was identified in a man in his late teens or twenties in good health. Some clones in this sample may be carry-over from other donors' samples. V gene TRBV18 combines with J gene TRBJ2-1; no clear D. Sequenced sample: memory CD4+ T cells from PBMCs. Noted subset: CD45RA-negative fraction. CDR3 region: CASSPPGSYNEQFF. CDR3 coding DNA: TGTGCCAGCTCACCACCGGGCAGCTACAATGAGCAGTTCTTC.